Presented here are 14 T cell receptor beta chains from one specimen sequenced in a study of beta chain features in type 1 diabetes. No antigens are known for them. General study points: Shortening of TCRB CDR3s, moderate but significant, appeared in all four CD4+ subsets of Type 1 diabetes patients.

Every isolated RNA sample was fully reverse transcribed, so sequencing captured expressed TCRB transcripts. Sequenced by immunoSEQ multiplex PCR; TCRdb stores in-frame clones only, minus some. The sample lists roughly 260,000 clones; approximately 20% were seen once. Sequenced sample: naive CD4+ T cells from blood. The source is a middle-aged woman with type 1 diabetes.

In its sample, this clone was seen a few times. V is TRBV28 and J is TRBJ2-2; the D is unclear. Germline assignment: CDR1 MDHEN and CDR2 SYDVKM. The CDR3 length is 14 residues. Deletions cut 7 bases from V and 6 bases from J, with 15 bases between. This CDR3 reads CASIGSTLAGELFF. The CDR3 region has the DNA TGTGCCAGCATCGGTAGTACCTTGGCCGGGGAGCTGTTTTTT.

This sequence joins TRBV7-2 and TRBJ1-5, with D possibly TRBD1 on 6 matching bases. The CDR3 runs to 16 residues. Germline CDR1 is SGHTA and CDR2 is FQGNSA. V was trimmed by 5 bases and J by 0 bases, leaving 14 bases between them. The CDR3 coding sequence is TGTGCCAGCAGCCCCTGGACAGCTTATAGCAATCAGCCCCAGCATTTT. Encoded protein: CASSPWTAYSNQPQHF.

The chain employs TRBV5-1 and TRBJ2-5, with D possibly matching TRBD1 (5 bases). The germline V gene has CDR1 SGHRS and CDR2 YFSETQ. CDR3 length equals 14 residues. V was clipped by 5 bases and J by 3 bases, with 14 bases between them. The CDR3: CASSPSGSEETQYF. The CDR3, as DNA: TGCGCCAGCAGTCCTTCAGGGTCGGAAGAGACCCAGTACTTC.

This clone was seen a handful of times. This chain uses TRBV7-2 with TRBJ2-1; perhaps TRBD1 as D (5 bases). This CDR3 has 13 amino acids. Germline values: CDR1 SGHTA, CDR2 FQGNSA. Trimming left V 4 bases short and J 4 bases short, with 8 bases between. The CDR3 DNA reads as TGTGCCAGCAGCTCCGACAGTTACAATGAGCAGTTCTTC. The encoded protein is CASSSDSYNEQFF.

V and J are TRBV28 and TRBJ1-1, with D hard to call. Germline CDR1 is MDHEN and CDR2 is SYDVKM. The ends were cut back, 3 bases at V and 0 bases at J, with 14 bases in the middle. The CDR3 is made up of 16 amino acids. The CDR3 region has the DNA TGTGCCAGCAGTTTCCTGGGCAGCCCTCTGAACACTGAAGCTTTCTTT. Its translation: CASSFLGSPLNTEAFF.

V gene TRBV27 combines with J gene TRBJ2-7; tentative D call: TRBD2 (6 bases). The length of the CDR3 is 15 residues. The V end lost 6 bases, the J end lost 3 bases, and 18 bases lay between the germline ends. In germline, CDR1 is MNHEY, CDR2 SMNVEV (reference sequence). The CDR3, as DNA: TGTGCCAGCAGGAATAGAGACGGGGGACTCTACGAGCAGTACTTC. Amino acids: CASRNRDGGLYEQYF.

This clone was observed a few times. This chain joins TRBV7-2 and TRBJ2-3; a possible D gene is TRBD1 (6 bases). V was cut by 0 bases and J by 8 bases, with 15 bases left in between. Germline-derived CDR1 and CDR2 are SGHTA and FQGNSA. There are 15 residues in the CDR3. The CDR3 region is CASSLAVLTGGTQYF. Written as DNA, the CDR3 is TGTGCCAGCAGCTTAGCCGTCTTGACAGGCGGTACGCAGTATTTT.

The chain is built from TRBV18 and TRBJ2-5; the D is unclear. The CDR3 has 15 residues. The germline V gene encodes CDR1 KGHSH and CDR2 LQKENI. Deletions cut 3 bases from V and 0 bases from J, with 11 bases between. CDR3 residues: CASSPALLNQETQYF. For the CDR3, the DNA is TGTGCCAGCTCACCCGCCCTATTAAACCAAGAGACCCAGTACTTC.

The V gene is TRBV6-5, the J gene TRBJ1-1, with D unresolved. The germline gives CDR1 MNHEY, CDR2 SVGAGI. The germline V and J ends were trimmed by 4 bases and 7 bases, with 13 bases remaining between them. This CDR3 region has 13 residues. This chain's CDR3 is CASSSLGRVEAFF. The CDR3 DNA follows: TGTGCCAGCAGTTCCCTAGGGAGGGTTGAAGCTTTCTTT.

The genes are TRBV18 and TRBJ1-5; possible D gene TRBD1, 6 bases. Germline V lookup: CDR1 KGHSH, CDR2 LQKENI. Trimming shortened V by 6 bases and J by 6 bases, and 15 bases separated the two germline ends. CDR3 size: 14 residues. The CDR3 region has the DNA TGTGCCAGCTCTCGCGCAACAGGGATTCAGCCCCAGCATTTT. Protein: CASSRATGIQPQHF.

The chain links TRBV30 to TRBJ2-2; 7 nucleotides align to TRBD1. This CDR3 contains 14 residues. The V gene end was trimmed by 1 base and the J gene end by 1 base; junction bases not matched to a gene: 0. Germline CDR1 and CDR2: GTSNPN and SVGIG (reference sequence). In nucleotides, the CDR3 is TGTGCCTGGAGTGGACAGGGGAACACCGGGGAGCTGTTTTTT. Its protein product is CAWSGQGNTGELFF.

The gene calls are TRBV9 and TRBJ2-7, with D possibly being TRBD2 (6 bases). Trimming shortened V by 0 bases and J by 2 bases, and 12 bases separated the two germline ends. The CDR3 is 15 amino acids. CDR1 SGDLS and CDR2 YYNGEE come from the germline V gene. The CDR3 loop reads CASSVAGGKTYEQYF. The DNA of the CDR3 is TGTGCCAGCAGCGTAGCTGGCGGGAAAACCTACGAGCAGTACTTC. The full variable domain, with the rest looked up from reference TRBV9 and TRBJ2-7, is DSGVTQTPKHLITATGQRVTLRCSPRSGDLSVYWYQQSLDQGLQFLIQYYNGEERAKGNILERFSAQQFPDLHSELNLSSLELGDSALYFCASSVAGGKTYEQYFGPGTRLTVT.

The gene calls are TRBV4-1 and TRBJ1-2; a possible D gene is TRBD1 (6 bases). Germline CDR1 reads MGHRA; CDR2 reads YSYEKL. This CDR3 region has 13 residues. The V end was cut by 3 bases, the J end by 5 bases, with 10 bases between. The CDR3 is CASSQIQGYGYTF. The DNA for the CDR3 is TGCGCCAGCAGCCAGATACAGGGATATGGCTACACCTTC.

CDR3 DNA: TGCGCCAGCAGCTTGGTACCGATGGGACTAGCGGGAGGCAATGAGCAGTTCTTC. Its translation: CASSLVPMGLAGGNEQFF. This chain connects TRBV5-1 to TRBJ2-1, with 15 bases fitting TRBD2. This CDR3 has 18 residues. Germline V gene lookup returns CDR1 SGHRS and CDR2 YFSETQ. Trimming removed 0 bases from V and 6 bases from J; junction bases left unmatched: 7.